These T cell receptor beta chains were read from a single sample in a study of shared clonotypes between healthy human individuals. TCRdb's copy holds only in-frame clones and misses some; the assay was immunoSEQ multiplex PCR. The sample consists of under 1 million clones, around 93% of them appearing once. The sequencing sample was made of naive CD8+ T cells sorted from blood. These TCRs come from a man aged 30-40 years in good health. Both conserved end residues are part of each CDR3. Each record gives: CDR3 length, clone size, V gene, D gene, J gene, CDR3 DNA, CDR3 protein. A D gene is named only where the DNA matches it firmly. Clone size appears in some rows only: once, few, many, or a class for an expanded clone.

>14|few|TRBV7-9|TRBD1|TRBJ2-3
TGTGCCAGCAGCAGACAGGGTTGGGTAGATACGCAGTATTTT
CASSRQGWVDTQYF
>15|few|TRBV5-1|TRBD1|TRBJ2-7
TGCGCCAGCAGCTTGGCACAGGGGGCATGGTACGAGCAGTACTTC
CASSLAQGAWYEQYF
>17|-|TRBV4-1|-|TRBJ1-1
TGCGCCAGCAGCCAAGGACTTAGGACCACTTTGAACACTGAAGCTTTCTTT
CASSQGLRTTLNTEAFF
>15|-|TRBV6-1|-|TRBJ2-7
TGTGCCAGCAGTGATTTTCGGGACGAGCCCTACGAGCAGTACTTC
CASSDFRDEPYEQYF
>15|-|TRBV25-1|-|TRBJ2-3
TGTGCCAGCAGTCCCCGGTCGGCTAGCACAGATACGCAGTATTTT
CASSPRSASTDTQYF
>13|-|TRBV28|TRBD2|TRBJ2-1
TGTGCCAGCACAGTCGCGGGAGTCTCGCAGCAGTTCTTC
CASTVAGVSQQFF
>15|-|TRBV6-5|TRBD2|TRBJ2-7
TGTGCCAGCAGTTACTCTGTTAGCGGGAGGGGCGAGCAGTACTTC
CASSYSVSGRGEQYF
>15|-|TRBV10-3|-|TRBJ1-4
TGTGCCATCAGTGAATTGGAAGCAACTAATGAAAAACTGTTTTTT
CAISELEATNEKLFF
>14|-|TRBV9|TRBD2|TRBJ2-3
TGTGCCAGCAGCTTGGGAGGGGGCACAGATACGCAGTATTTT
CASSLGGGTDTQYF
>14|-|TRBV7-2|TRBD2|TRBJ2-7
TGTGCCAGCAGCTTAGCGGGAGGGCCGAGGGAGCAGTACTTC
CASSLAGGPREQYF
>12|-|TRBV13|-|TRBJ2-3
TGTGCCAGCAGTTCAGGGTCAGATACGCAGTATTTT
CASSSGSDTQYF
>15|-|TRBV28|-|TRBJ1-1
TGTGCCAGCAGGGACATCAGAGGATCTGGGTCTGAAGCTTTCTTT
CASRDIRGSGSEAFF
>14|-|TRBV5-5|-|TRBJ1-1
TGTGCCAGCAGCTTAGACACCGCAAACACTGAAGCTTTCTTT
CASSLDTANTEAFF
>16|-|TRBV7-9|TRBD1|TRBJ2-2
TGTGCCAGCAGCTATACAGGGGGGAAGAACACCGGGGAGCTGTTTTTT
CASSYTGGKNTGELFF
>13|-|TRBV5-1|-|TRBJ2-1
TGCGCCAGCAGCTACTACCCGGACAATGAGCAGTTCTTC
CASSYYPDNEQFF
>12|-|TRBV29-1|-|TRBJ1-3
TGCAGCGTTCTGGCAACTGGAAACACCATATATTTT
CSVLATGNTIYF
>16|-|TRBV7-9|TRBD2|TRBJ2-7
TGTGCCAGCAGCTTAGCGCCTAGCGGGAGGGCCTACGAGCAGTACTTC
CASSLAPSGRAYEQYF
>13|-|TRBV10-3|-|TRBJ2-7
TGTGCCATCAGCACAGGTCCACCCTACGAGCAGTACTTC
CAISTGPPYEQYF
>16|-|TRBV27|-|TRBJ2-6
TGTGCCAGCCATGAAATTGGGGTCTCTGGGGCCAACGTCCTGACTTTC
CASHEIGVSGANVLTF
>15|-|TRBV5-6|TRBD2|TRBJ2-3
TGTGCCAGCAGCTGGGGACTAGCGGGCCCCCGAACGCAGTATTTT
CASSWGLAGPRTQYF
>13|-|TRBV7-6|-|TRBJ1-1
TGTGCCAGCAGCTTAGCGCCGAACACTGAAGCTTTCTTT
CASSLAPNTEAFF
>17|-|TRBV29-1|TRBD1|TRBJ1-2
TGCAGCGTTGGGCCGTGGGACAGGGGGAAATCGGTGGGCGGCTACACCTTC
CSVGPWDRGKSVGGYTF
>14|-|TRBV7-9|TRBD1|TRBJ2-7
TGTGCCAGCAGCTTGGATGACAGGGACTACGAGCAGTACTTC
CASSLDDRDYEQYF
>14|-|TRBV28|TRBD1|TRBJ2-7
TGTGCCAGCAGGGGGACAGGGTCCGCCTACGAGCAGTACTTC
CASRGTGSAYEQYF
>15|-|TRBV9|TRBD1|TRBJ2-1
TGTGCCAGCAGCGCGACAGGGGCGCCCTCCAATGAGCAGTTCTTC
CASSATGAPSNEQFF
>14|-|TRBV10-3|-|TRBJ1-1
TGTGCCATCAGTGAGTCAATGACAAACACTGAAGCTTTCTTT
CAISESMTNTEAFF
>14|-|TRBV28|TRBD1|TRBJ1-2
TGTGCCAGCAATAATCCGACAGGGGGCTATGGCTACACCTTC
CASNNPTGGYGYTF
>18|-|TRBV7-9|TRBD2|TRBJ2-1
TGTGCCAGCAGCTTAGGGGCTTTGCGGGAGGCCGCCTACAATGAGCAGTTCTTC
CASSLGALREAAYNEQFF
>13|-|TRBV30|TRBD1|TRBJ2-6
TGTGCCTCGACAGGGTCTGGGGCCAACGTCCTGACTTTC
CASTGSGANVLTF
>15|-|TRBV29-1|-|TRBJ2-3
TGCAGCGTTGAGGGAACAGCCCTGAGCACAGATACGCAGTATTTT
CSVEGTALSTDTQYF
>18|once|TRBV9|-|TRBJ1-1
TGTGCCAGCAGCGCCCAGACACCCTCAGGGGTCGGGAACACTGAAGCTTTCTTT
CASSAQTPSGVGNTEAFF
>16|-|TRBV27|TRBD2|TRBJ2-7
TGTGCCAGCAGTTCCGGACTAGCGAAAATCTCCTACGAGCAGTACTTC
CASSSGLAKISYEQYF
>14|-|TRBV9|-|TRBJ2-7
TGTGCCAGCAGCGTAGGCAGCCAGTCCTACGAGCAGTACTTC
CASSVGSQSYEQYF
>16|-|TRBV4-2|-|TRBJ2-2
TGTGCCAGCAGCCAACAGGGGTTCTCGAACACCGGGGAGCTGTTTTTT
CASSQQGFSNTGELFF
>16|-|TRBV10-2|-|TRBJ2-7
TGCGCCAGCAGTCTGATAGGGGCCGAGCACCTTTACGAGCAGTACTTC
CASSLIGAEHLYEQYF
>15|-|TRBV6-6|TRBD1|TRBJ2-7
TGTGCCAGCAGTACCCCGGGACAGGCTGGCTACGAGCAGTACTTC
CASSTPGQAGYEQYF
>13|-|TRBV27|-|TRBJ1-2
TGTGCCAGCAGTTTGCGCAAGAACTATGGCTACACCTTC
CASSLRKNYGYTF